The clone carrying this TCR beta chain was detected many times. Its antigen is not known. Germline V gene lookup returns CDR1 LGHNA and CDR2 YNFKEQ. This CDR3 spans 14 amino acids. V lost 5 bases, J lost 1 base, and 6 bases lay in between. TCRdb re-called the 5' RACE reads through MiXCR, storing one row per CDR3 protein. The sample includes around 300,000 distinct CDR3 sequences, about 4% of them seen just once. These data come from a study of T cells after yellow fever vaccination. Study as a whole: Where fractions had low cell numbers, libraries were prepared from them with the SMART-Seq v4 Ultra Low Input RNA kit. Study conclusions and caveats: The appearance of a small share of clonotypes in both CD4 and CD8 compartments was observed. The presence of abundant clonotypes contaminating from the bulk population was possible in FACS-sorted repertoires. Once the booster was given, most primary-vaccination clones reappeared, at about 97% for CD4 and over 85% for CD8.

The specimen comprised PBMCs, sampled 5 days after the yellow fever booster vaccination. This chain links TRBV4-2 with TRBJ2-6, with a weak D call TRBD2 (6 bases). This TCR was recovered from a man aged 18 to 35 who received the YFV17D yellow fever vaccine. This CDR3 is CASSGRSGANVLTF. The CDR3 coding sequence is TGTGCCAGCAGCGGGAGGTCTGGGGCCAACGTCCTGACTTTC.